These 26 T cell receptor beta chains were all obtained from the same sample, sequenced in a study of T cells in localized non-small cell lung cancer. Clones were sequenced by immunoSEQ multiplex PCR, and TCRdb holds only the in-frame ones, with some missing. This table has tens of thousands of clones, about four fifths appearing once. The sequencing used peripheral blood, collected before any cancer treatment. These receptors originate from a female donor older than 55 with stage II squamous cell lung carcinoma.

The CDR3, as DNA: TGCGCCAGCAGCTCCATGAAAAGTGGAAACACCGGGGAGCTGTTTTTT. This translates into CASSSMKSGNTGELFF. This sequence joins TRBV5-1 and TRBJ2-2; no reliable D call. Germline values: CDR1 SGHRS, CDR2 YFSETQ. This CDR3 comprises 16 residues. V was shortened by 3 bases and J by 2 bases, with 14 bases between the two germline ends.

The rearrangement uses TRBV18 and TRBJ1-1; 12 nucleotides align to TRBD1. Germline V gives CDR1 KGHSH, CDR2 LQKENI. J was trimmed by 1 base and V by 4 bases; bases with no gene match: 7. The CDR3 has 17 amino acids. CDR3: CASSRSGTGGANTEAFF. CDR3 nucleotide sequence: TGTGCCAGCTCACGATCTGGGACAGGGGGCGCGAACACTGAAGCTTTCTTT.

The gene calls are TRBV7-8 and TRBJ1-1; perhaps TRBD1 as D (5 bases). CDR3 length: 15 residues. Germline-derived CDR1 and CDR2 are SGHVS and FQNEAQ. Trimming shortened V by 4 bases and J by 1 base, and 13 bases separated the two germline ends. The CDR3, as DNA: TGTGCCAGCAGCTGGGGCCCTCAGGGGAACACTGAAGCTTTCTTT. It encodes CASSWGPQGNTEAFF.

The chain joins TRBV10-2 to TRBJ2-5; D may be TRBD1 (5 bases). CDR1 is WSHSY, CDR2 SAAADI, per germline. V gave up 6 bases and J gave up 4 bases, with 24 bases separating them. This CDR3 region has 17 residues. CDR3 nucleotides: TGCGCCAGCAGCCCCTCTCGGGCCCAAGAAGGGGTAGAGACCCAGTACTTC. Translating it yields CASSPSRAQEGVETQYF.

The chain carries TRBV7-8 and TRBJ2-3; D may match TRBD1 or TRBD2 (5 bases each). CDR1 and CDR2 from the germline V gene are SGHVS and FQNEAQ. The CDR3 totals 13 residues. Trimming took off 11 bases at V and 4 bases at J, with 16 bases between the two ends. The CDR3 region has the DNA TGTGCCGCGGGCAGGGCTTCACCAGATACGCAGTATTTT. Its protein is CAAGRASPDTQYF.

The chain employs TRBV4-1 and TRBJ1-2; D gene ambiguous. Germline V CDR1 and CDR2: MGHRA, YSYEKL. The length of the CDR3 is 14 residues. V lost 1 base to trimming and J lost 4 bases, with 10 bases between them. The CDR3 protein is CASSQGAGSYGYTF. CDR3 sequence (DNA): TGCGCCAGCAGCCAAGGGGCGGGAAGCTATGGCTACACCTTC.

The rearrangement uses TRBV7-9 and TRBJ1-4; D is ambiguous. The CDR3 totals 12 residues. The V end was cut by 5 bases, the J end by 6 bases, with 7 bases between. Germline V lookup: CDR1 SEHNR, CDR2 FQNEAQ (reference sequence). The CDR3, as DNA: TGTGCCAGCAGCCCTACCTATGAAAAACTGTTTTTT. This gives the protein CASSPTYEKLFF. Full variable domain (rest looked up from reference TRBV7-9 and TRBJ1-4): DTGVSQNPRHKITKRGQNVTFRCDPISEHNRLYWYRQTLGQGPEFLTYFQNEAQLEKSRLLSDRFSAERPKGSFSTLEIQRTEQGDSAMYLCASSPTYEKLFFGSGTQLSVL.

The chain employs TRBV2 and TRBJ2-3; D possibly matches TRBD1 or TRBD2 (6 bases each). Germline V gene lookup returns CDR1 SNHLY and CDR2 FYNNEI. Trimming removed 4 bases from V and 3 bases from J, with 14 bases in between. This CDR3 is 15 amino acids long. The CDR3 DNA reads as TGTGCCAGCAGTGTCAACCGGGGGCAAACAGATACGCAGTATTTT. Amino acids: CASSVNRGQTDTQYF.

This chain's CDR3 is CASSVGSPGEKLFF. CDR3 sequence (DNA): TGTGCCAGCAGCGTAGGATCCCCCGGGGAAAAACTGTTTTTT. V gene TRBV7-9 combines with J gene TRBJ1-4; D not certain. CDR3 length: 14 residues. V was trimmed by 5 bases and J by 8 bases, leaving 15 bases between them. Germline lookup yields CDR1 SEHNR and CDR2 FQNEAQ (reference sequence).

The V gene is TRBV29-1, the J gene TRBJ1-5, with 7 nucleotides matching TRBD1. The CDR3 spans 12 residues. In germline, CDR1 is SQVTM, CDR2 ANQGSEA. Trimming removed 6 bases from V and 4 bases from J; junction bases left unmatched: 3. DNA for the CDR3: TGCAGCGTGGGGGGACAGAATCAGCCCCAGCATTTT. This codes for CSVGGQNQPQHF.

The rearrangement joins TRBV7-9 to TRBJ2-7; D possibly corresponds to TRBD1 (5 bases). CDR3 size: 15 residues. CDR1 is SEHNR and CDR2 is FQNEAQ in the germline V gene (reference sequence). V was cut by 7 bases and J by 7 bases, with 23 bases left in between. As DNA, the CDR3 is TGTGCCAGCACTCACGAGGCGGCAGGGTCCGGAGAGCAGTACTTC. Translated, it gives CASTHEAAGSGEQYF.

The chain recombines TRBV6-6 with TRBJ1-1; 7 bases fit TRBD1. The germline CDR1 and CDR2 sequences are MNHNY and SVGAGI (reference sequence). This CDR3 spans 14 amino acids. V dropped 6 bases and J dropped 1; count of bases not matched to a gene: 5. The CDR3 coding sequence is TGTGCCAGCAGACGACAGGGACGGAACACTGAAGCTTTCTTT. As protein: CASRRQGRNTEAFF.

This clone appeared once. The chain carries TRBV19 and TRBJ1-4; 8 nucleotides match TRBD1. This CDR3 region has 14 residues. CDR1 and CDR2 from the germline V gene are LNHDA and SQIVND (reference sequence). Germline trimming cut 3 bases from V and 8 bases from J; bases unmatched to any gene: 5. The CDR3 spells CASSIPGTGEKLFF. CDR3 bases: TGTGCCAGTAGTATTCCCGGGACAGGAGAAAAACTGTTTTTT.

The chain combines TRBV7-7 with TRBJ2-3; the match to TRBD2 covers 13 bases. V lost 5 bases to trimming and J lost 3 bases; unmatched junction nucleotides: 5. Germline V gene lookup returns CDR1 SSHAT and CDR2 FNYEAQ (reference sequence). The CDR3 consists of 16 residues. The CDR3 sequence is CASSPLLAGGTDTQYF. The DNA for the CDR3 is TGTGCCAGCAGCCCTCTACTAGCGGGGGGGACAGATACGCAGTATTTT. The variable domain in full, completed from reference TRBV7-7 and TRBJ2-3, reads GAGVSQSPRYKVTKRGQDVTLRCDPISSHATLYWYQQALGQGPEFLTYFNYEAQPDKSGLPSDRFSAERPEGSISTLTIQRTEQRDSAMYRCASSPLLAGGTDTQYFGPGTRLTVL.

The rearrangement links TRBV10-1 to TRBJ1-5, with D tentatively TRBD1 (5 bases). The germline V and J ends were trimmed by 7 bases and 0 bases, with 7 bases remaining between them. The CDR3 spans 13 residues. Germline V lookup: CDR1 WNHNN, CDR2 SYGVQD (reference sequence). The CDR3 spells CASIRDSNQPQHF. CDR3 DNA: TGCGCCAGCATCAGGGATAGCAATCAGCCCCAGCATTTT.

The chain uses TRBV5-5 and TRBJ2-2; the D gene is possibly TRBD2 (6 bases). With 0 bases removed from V and 5 bases from J, the gap between germline ends came to 11 bases. CDR1 is SGHKS and CDR2 is YYEKEE in the germline V gene (reference sequence). This CDR3 comprises 15 residues. The CDR3 protein is CASSLDAGRTGELFF. CDR3 in DNA: TGTGCCAGCAGCTTGGACGCGGGGCGGACCGGGGAGCTGTTTTTT. The variable domain in full, with the rest retrieved from reference TRBV5-5 and TRBJ2-2, is DAGVTQSPTHLIKTRGQQVTLRCSPISGHKSVSWYQQVLGQGPQFIFQYYEKEERGRGNFPDRFSARQFPNYSSELNVNALLLGDSALYLCASSLDAGRTGELFFGEGSRLTVL.

The chain couples TRBV4-3 to TRBJ1-2, with D possibly being TRBD1 (6 bases). The germline V gene has CDR1 LGHNA and CDR2 YSLEER. The CDR3 runs 17 residues. Trimming removed 0 bases at V and 0 bases at J, with 14 bases between. CDR3 in amino acids: CASSQERSTGANYGYTF. The DNA for the CDR3 is TGCGCCAGCAGCCAAGAGAGGTCGACAGGAGCTAACTATGGCTACACCTTC.

The V and J genes are TRBV4-2 and TRBJ2-5; D possibly uses TRBD1 or TRBD2 (5 bases each). CDR1 is LGHNA, CDR2 YNFKEQ, per germline. Trimming left V 3 bases short and J 2 bases short, with 13 bases between. The CDR3 contains 15 residues. CDR3 DNA sequence: TGTGCCAGCAGCCAGGGGGAAGGTGGTCAAGAGACCCAGTACTTC. Its translation: CASSQGEGGQETQYF.

The chain is built from TRBV6-1 and TRBJ1-5; D possibly corresponds to TRBD1 (6 bases). This CDR3 comprises 14 residues. Germline V gene lookup returns CDR1 MNHNS and CDR2 SASEGT. V was clipped by 7 bases and J by 3 bases, with 13 bases between them. The CDR3 nucleotides are TGTGCCAGCACTGGGGCAGGGGACAATCAGCCCCAGCATTTT. Encoded protein: CASTGAGDNQPQHF.

The V and J genes are TRBV9 and TRBJ2-5, with TRBD1 matching 9 bases. CDR1 is SGDLS, CDR2 YYNGEE, per germline. Trimming removed 3 bases from V and 5 bases from J; junction bases left unmatched: 8. CDR3 length: 15 residues. The CDR3 coding sequence is TGTGCCAGCAGCGGACTACAGGGGGCGGGGGAGACCCAGTACTTC. Amino acids: CASSGLQGAGETQYF.

This chain links TRBV25-1 with TRBJ2-1, with D unclear. Trimming removed 8 bases at V and 8 bases at J, with 10 bases between. The CDR3 is 11 amino acids. Germline CDR1 MGHDK, CDR2 SYGVNS. CDR3 amino acids: CASQNWDEQFF. In DNA, the CDR3 is TGTGCCAGCCAAAACTGGGATGAGCAGTTCTTC.

The V gene is TRBV27, the J gene TRBJ1-2, with D tentatively TRBD1 (6 bases). The ends were cut back, 5 bases at V and 1 base at J, with 23 bases in the middle. Germline loops: CDR1 MNHEY, CDR2 SMNVEV (reference sequence). The CDR3 is made up of 18 amino acids. The CDR3 sequence is CASSPMVGRTDLNYGYTF. The CDR3 DNA is TGTGCCAGCAGTCCCATGGTGGGTAGGACAGACCTTAACTATGGCTACACCTTC.

The V gene is TRBV5-4, the J gene TRBJ1-2; the D is unclear. Trimming cost V 3 bases and J 4 bases, with 7 bases left between them. CDR1 and CDR2 (germline): SGHNT, YYREEE (reference sequence). The CDR3 has 12 amino acids. This CDR3 reads CASSSNLYGYTF. The CDR3 DNA follows: TGTGCCAGCAGCTCAAATCTCTATGGCTACACCTTC.

The chain links TRBV18 to TRBJ2-6, with 8 bases aligning to TRBD2. This CDR3 region has 19 residues. CDR1 KGHSH and CDR2 LQKENI come from the germline V gene. With 3 bases clipped from V and 4 bases from J, the junction kept 14 bases outside the gene matches. The CDR3 spells CASSPLNRPGGTGANVLTF. The DNA for the CDR3 is TGTGCCAGCTCACCCCTAAACAGGCCGGGGGGGACGGGGGCCAACGTCCTGACTTTC.

The V and J genes are TRBV5-4 and TRBJ1-2; TRBD1 is a possible D gene (5 bases). Between the trimmed V and J ends, which lost 2 bases and 4 bases, there was a span of 15 bases. The CDR3 extends over 15 amino acids. The germline V gene encodes CDR1 SGHNT and CDR2 YYREEE (reference sequence). The CDR3 nucleotides are TGTGCCAGCAGCTTACTCGGGCAGGGTGGCTATGGCTACACCTTC. Translation gives CASSLLGQGGYGYTF.

In its sample, this clone ranks as medium-sized (0.01 to 0.1%). The chain joins TRBV4-2 to TRBJ2-3; 7 positions agree with TRBD1. Germline CDR1 is LGHNA and CDR2 is YNFKEQ. V gave up 4 bases and J gave up 3 bases; unmatched junction bases: 4. The CDR3 spans 14 residues. The CDR3 DNA sequence: TGTGCCAGCAGCCTCGGACAGGCTACAGATACGCAGTATTTT. The encoded protein is CASSLGQATDTQYF.